This entry lists 21 T cell receptor beta chains sequenced from one sample in a study of cytomegalovirus exposure and HLA in healthy donors. The PCR was carried out with 60 Vbeta primers and 13 Jbeta primers. Only in-frame clones appear in the TCRdb table, and some are missing; sequencing was by immunoSEQ multiplex PCR. The sample holds 90,000 to 150,000 clones, around 72% seen once. The specimen was PBMCs. The receptors here all came from a woman in her forties in good health and CMV-seropositive.

V gene TRBV2 combines with J gene TRBJ2-2; maybe TRBD1 (6 bases). Germline V gene lookup returns CDR1 SNHLY and CDR2 FYNNEI. The CDR3 runs 16 residues. Trimming shortened V by 5 bases and J by 4 bases, and 17 bases separated the two germline ends. The CDR3 nucleotides are TGTGCCAGCAGTCTCCTAGGGGGTTTTGGCACCGGGGAGCTGTTTTTT. This sequence encodes CASSLLGGFGTGELFF.

V gene TRBV29-1 combines with J gene TRBJ1-1, with D possibly being TRBD1 (5 bases). Germline CDR1 reads SQVTM; CDR2 reads ANQGSEA. The CDR3 runs 13 residues. CDR3 sequence (DNA): TGCACCTACTTATCAGGGTGGAGGGCTGAAGCTTTCTTT. As protein: CTYLSGWRAEAFF.

This chain joins TRBV6-5 and TRBJ1-1; D remains ambiguous. Germline V lookup: CDR1 MNHEY, CDR2 SVGAGI. CDR3 length: 13 residues. The V gene lost 8 bases and the J gene lost 1 base, with 11 bases spanning the gap. The CDR3 bases are TGTGCCAGCCTTTACAGAAGGAACACTGAAGCTTTCTTT. It translates to CASLYRRNTEAFF.

The J gene is TRBJ1-3, the V gene TRBV10-3; 7 bases map to TRBD1. The V gene end was trimmed by 0 bases and the J gene end by 3 bases; junction bases not matched to a gene: 5. Germline V gene data show CDR1 as ENHRY and CDR2 as SYGVKD. The CDR3 is made up of 16 amino acids. The CDR3 spells CAISESEGGYGNTIYF. The DNA for the CDR3 is TGTGCCATCAGTGAGTCGGAAGGGGGCTATGGAAACACCATATATTTT.

The chain carries TRBV11-2 and TRBJ2-1, with 7 nucleotides matching TRBD2. The CDR3 contains 15 residues. CDR1 is SGHAT and CDR2 is FQNNGV in the germline V gene. V dropped 4 bases and J dropped 4; count of bases not matched to a gene: 7. The chain's CDR3 is CASSSGLDGYNEQFF. In DNA form, the CDR3 reads TGTGCCAGCAGCTCCGGACTAGACGGTTACAATGAGCAGTTCTTC.

This rearrangement joins TRBV18 to TRBJ2-5; 9 nucleotides line up with TRBD1. The V gene end was trimmed by 3 bases and the J gene end by 4 bases; junction bases not matched to a gene: 6. CDR1 is KGHSH and CDR2 is LQKENI in the germline V gene. The length of the CDR3 is 15 residues. The CDR3 reads CASSPPDRGGETQYF. As DNA, the CDR3 is TGTGCCAGCTCACCCCCGGACAGGGGTGGAGAGACCCAGTACTTC.

This clone was detected a few times. The V and J genes are TRBV5-4 and TRBJ2-5; 13 bases fit TRBD2. Germline V CDR1 and CDR2: SGHNT, YYREEE (reference sequence). V lost 2 bases, J lost 4 bases, and 5 bases stayed unmatched. This CDR3 contains 16 residues. The CDR3 coding sequence is TGTGCCAGCAGCTTACTAGCGGGGGGGCGCGGAGAGACCCAGTACTTC. Translated: CASSLLAGGRGETQYF.

The chain links TRBV7-2 to TRBJ1-4; 8 bases match TRBD1. CDR1 and CDR2 (germline): SGHTA, FQGNSA. Trimming took 4 bases from V and 7 from J; bases not matched to a gene: 5. The CDR3 length is 14 residues. CDR3: CASSSDRAGEKLFF. As DNA, the CDR3 is TGTGCCAGCAGCTCGGACAGGGCTGGTGAAAAACTGTTTTTT. Variable domain in full (rest from reference TRBV7-2 and TRBJ1-4): GAGVSQSPSNKVTEKGKDVELRCDPISGHTALYWYRQSLGQGLEFLIYFQGNSAPDKSGLPSDRFSAERTGGSVSTLTIQRTQQEDSAVYLCASSSDRAGEKLFFGSGTQLSVL.

This clone was seen more than once but under ten times. The chain has TRBV7-2 and TRBJ2-1; TRBD1 aligns across 11 bases. The ends lost 4 bases at V and 4 bases at J; junction bases unmatched: 3. This CDR3 is built from 15 residues. Germline loops: CDR1 SGHTA, CDR2 FQGNSA. In DNA, the CDR3 is TGTGCCAGCAGCTCGGACAGGGGGCAATACAATGAGCAGTTCTTC. This encodes CASSSDRGQYNEQFF.

V and J are TRBV7-2 and TRBJ2-5; D remains unclear. Germline CDR1 is SGHTA and CDR2 is FQGNSA. There are 17 residues in the CDR3. The germline V and J ends were trimmed by 1 base and 5 bases, with 20 bases remaining between them. Here the CDR3 DNA reads TGTGCCAGCAGCTTAGAGAGACGGCAGGCAAGCTCGGAGACCCAGTACTTC. It codes for CASSLERRQASSETQYF.

V is TRBV7-2 and J is TRBJ1-2; the D gene is possibly TRBD1 (5 bases). This CDR3 is 14 amino acids long. Trimming shortened V by 2 bases and J by 4 bases, and 11 bases separated the two germline ends. CDR1 is SGHTA, CDR2 FQGNSA, per germline. CDR3 nucleotide sequence: TGTGCCAGCAGCTTAAACTCGCAGGGCTATGGCTACACCTTC. Its protein product is CASSLNSQGYGYTF.

The chain carries TRBV6-1 and TRBJ2-7; D perhaps matches TRBD2 (7 bases). CDR3 size: 13 residues. V was clipped by 6 bases and J by 3 bases, with 12 bases between them. The germline V gene encodes CDR1 MNHNS and CDR2 SASEGT. The CDR3 spells CASREGGVYEQYF. CDR3 DNA sequence: TGTGCCAGCAGAGAGGGGGGGGTCTACGAGCAGTACTTC.

The rearrangement links TRBV18 to TRBJ2-1; 11 positions agree with TRBD1. V was pared by 4 bases and J by 6 bases, with 5 bases of the junction left unmatched. The CDR3 is 15 residues long. CDR1 is KGHSH and CDR2 is LQKENI in the germline V gene. The CDR3 region has the DNA TGTGCCAGCTCACAGGACAGGGGGCCAGGCAATGAGCAGTTCTTC. This encodes CASSQDRGPGNEQFF.

The V call is TRBV11-2, the J call TRBJ2-2; D possibly corresponds to TRBD2 (7 bases). Trimming removed 5 bases from V and 6 bases from J, with 19 bases in between. From germline, CDR1 is SGHAT and CDR2 FQNNGV. The CDR3 totals 16 residues. The CDR3 sequence: CASSPRGGANSGELFF. The CDR3, as DNA: TGTGCCAGCAGCCCGAGAGGGGGGGCTAATTCCGGGGAGCTGTTTTTT.

The chain couples TRBV23-1 to TRBJ1-3; tentative D call: TRBD1 (5 bases). TRBV23-1 falls under the ORF class, with uncertain function. The CDR3 consists of 15 residues. Trimming stripped 0 bases from V and 2 bases from J, with 8 bases between. The CDR3 region has the DNA TGCGCCAGCAGTCAATCCAACAGGACTGGAAACACCATATATTTT. Translated: CASSQSNRTGNTIYF.

J is TRBJ2-3 and V is TRBV2; D might be TRBD2 (6 bases). Between the trimmed V and J ends, which lost 0 bases and 2 bases, there was a span of 12 bases. There are 16 residues in the CDR3. Germline-derived CDR1 and CDR2 are SNHLY and FYNNEI. The CDR3, as DNA: TGTGCCAGCAGTGAAGCTGGCGGGGTCTACACAGATACGCAGTATTTT. Translated: CASSEAGGVYTDTQYF.

The chain combines TRBV18 with TRBJ1-1, with 8 positions matching TRBD1. Germline values: CDR1 KGHSH, CDR2 LQKENI. Germline trimming cut 6 bases from V and 4 bases from J; bases unmatched to any gene: 7. This CDR3 is 14 amino acids long. DNA for the CDR3: TGTGCCAGCTCGGCTGGACAGGGATCCACTGAAGCTTTCTTT. Protein product: CASSAGQGSTEAFF.

The chain employs TRBV4-3 and TRBJ1-1; a possible D gene is TRBD1 (5 bases). Looked up from germline, CDR1 is LGHNA and CDR2 is YSLEER. The CDR3 runs to 14 residues. The V end lost 1 base, the J end lost 0 bases, and 6 bases lay between the germline ends. The CDR3 nucleotides are TGCGCCAGCAGCCAAGGGGGCCTGAACACTGAAGCTTTCTTT. It specifies CASSQGGLNTEAFF.

This chain links TRBV6-5 with TRBJ1-2; 8 nucleotides agree with TRBD1. The CDR3 length is 15 residues. Germline V gene lookup returns CDR1 MNHEY and CDR2 SVGAGI. V was clipped by 5 bases and J by 4 bases; unmatched bases: 9. The CDR3 nucleotides read TGTGCCAGCAGTCGTACCCAGGGGGCGGTCTATGGCTACACCTTC. This codes for CASSRTQGAVYGYTF.

The gene calls are TRBV6-1 and TRBJ2-2; 7 bases match TRBD1. The length of the CDR3 is 14 residues. Germline lookup yields CDR1 MNHNS and CDR2 SASEGT. V dropped 4 bases and J dropped 6; count of bases not matched to a gene: 5. The CDR3 DNA follows: TGTGCCAGCAGTGCAACAGGGGTCCCCGGGGAGCTGTTTTTT. Amino acids: CASSATGVPGELFF.

This clone was observed a few times. This chain connects TRBV7-2 to TRBJ2-6; TRBD1 is a possible D gene (5 bases). Trimming cost V 4 bases and J 0 bases, with 13 bases left between them. Per the germline V gene, CDR1 is SGHTA and CDR2 is FQGNSA. The CDR3 extends over 17 amino acids. The CDR3 here is CASSSTGRSSGANVLTF. The CDR3 DNA reads TGTGCCAGCAGCTCCACAGGCCGAAGCTCTGGGGCCAACGTCCTGACTTTC.